A single sample gave rise to the 14 T cell receptor beta chains below, sequenced in a study of blood T cell repertoires in COVID-19. Sequencing used immunoSEQ multiplex PCR; TCRdb keeps in-frame clones, though not all of them. The sample comprises some 220,000 clones, 80% of which are singletons, and over 7% rests with the top ten. Input material: peripheral blood. All receptors come from a woman in her seventies with acute or convalescent COVID-19.

The chain recombines TRBV5-1 with TRBJ2-2; D not certain. Germline V gene data show CDR1 as SGHRS and CDR2 as YFSETQ. V lost 0 bases, J lost 4 bases, and 7 bases lay in between. This CDR3 spans 14 amino acids. The CDR3 sequence: CASSLAEATGELFF. CDR3 nucleotide sequence: TGCGCCAGCAGCTTGGCCGAAGCCACCGGGGAGCTGTTTTTT.

This CDR3 reads CASLDGLAVKDTQYF. For the CDR3, the DNA is TGTGCCAGCTTGGATGGACTAGCGGTAAAAGATACGCAGTATTTT. The chain combines TRBV2 with TRBJ2-3; 10 bases are shared with TRBD2. The CDR3 is 15 residues long. J lost 5 bases, V lost 8 bases, and 10 bases had no gene match. Germline V CDR1 and CDR2: SNHLY, FYNNEI.

This chain connects TRBV12-3 or TRBV12-4 to TRBJ2-5; maybe TRBD2 (5 bases). This CDR3 contains 12 residues. V was shortened by 6 bases and J by 3 bases, with 8 bases between the two germline ends. CDR3 residues: CASRNGKETQYF. For the CDR3, the DNA is TGTGCCAGCAGGAACGGGAAAGAGACCCAGTACTTC.

A single count supports this clone. V and J are TRBV9 and TRBJ2-7; 8 nucleotides line up with TRBD1. The junction had 10 bases not matched to a gene; V was cut back by 2 bases and J by 6 bases. The CDR3 totals 15 residues. Germline loops: CDR1 SGDLS, CDR2 YYNGEE. The DNA for the CDR3 is TGTGCCAGCAGCGTGTCGACAGGGGCCCTCTTCGAGCAGTACTTC. Protein: CASSVSTGALFEQYF.

Remarks on this clone: The sample contains more than one DNA sequence encoding this CDR3. V gene TRBV28 combines with J gene TRBJ1-5, with D unresolved. Germline V gives CDR1 MDHEN, CDR2 SYDVKM. This CDR3 has 12 residues. The ends were cut back, 7 bases at V and 1 base at J, with 5 bases in the middle. CDR3 sequence (DNA): TGTGCCAGCACTAGGAGCAATCAGCCCCAGCATTTT. Translation: CASTRSNQPQHF. Full variable domain (missing parts from reference TRBV28 and TRBJ1-5): DVKVTQSSRYLVKRTGEKVFLECVQDMDHENMFWYRQDPGLGLRLIYFSYDVKMKEKGDIPEGYSVSREKKERFSLILESASTNQTSMYLCASTRSNQPQHFGDGTRLSIL.

V gene TRBV19 combines with J gene TRBJ1-2, with D possibly being TRBD1 (5 bases). The germline V gene has CDR1 LNHDA and CDR2 SQIVND (reference sequence). V was cut by 5 bases and J by 5 bases, with 12 bases left in between. This CDR3 is built from 13 residues. CDR3 in DNA: TGTGCCAGTAGTGATGGCAGGGAATATGGCTACACCTTC. Translating gives CASSDGREYGYTF.

J is TRBJ1-2 and V is TRBV5-4, with 7 nucleotides matching TRBD1. Trimming removed 0 bases from V and 4 bases from J; junction bases left unmatched: 12. Looked up from germline, CDR1 is SGHNT and CDR2 is YYREEE (reference sequence). The CDR3 is 17 amino acids. DNA of the CDR3: TGTGCCAGCAGCTTGGGAGGACAGGATGGAGGGCTCTATGGCTACACCTTC. This sequence encodes CASSLGGQDGGLYGYTF.

The chain carries TRBV7-2 and TRBJ1-5; D uncertain. The CDR3 spans 12 residues. V lost 1 base and J 7 bases, leaving 5 bases between the germline ends. In germline, CDR1 is SGHTA, CDR2 FQGNSA. The CDR3 loop reads CASSLDAQPQHF. CDR3 nucleotide sequence: TGTGCCAGCAGCTTAGACGCGCAGCCCCAGCATTTT.

The V and J genes are TRBV9 and TRBJ2-5; the match to TRBD1 covers 7 bases. After removal of 3 bases from V and 2 bases from J, the junction contained 4 bases not matched to a gene. The germline V gene has CDR1 SGDLS and CDR2 YYNGEE. The CDR3 spans 14 residues. The CDR3 sequence: CASSAGDRQETQYF. As DNA, the CDR3 is TGTGCCAGCAGCGCTGGGGACAGACAAGAGACCCAGTACTTC.

This chain links TRBV19 with TRBJ1-2, with 10 bases matching TRBD1. Germline trimming cut 5 bases from V and 4 bases from J; bases unmatched to any gene: 10. Germline loops: CDR1 LNHDA, CDR2 SQIVND (reference sequence). The CDR3 runs 16 residues. As DNA, the CDR3 is TGTGCCAGTAGTCTAACTGGGACAGGGGCATCCTATGGCTACACCTTC. It is translated as CASSLTGTGASYGYTF.

The gene calls are TRBV10-2 and TRBJ2-1; 7 bases line up with TRBD2. In germline, CDR1 is WSHSY, CDR2 SAAADI. This CDR3 has 15 residues. Trimming took 2 bases from V and 1 from J; bases not matched to a gene: 2. Written as DNA, the CDR3 is TGCGCCAGCAGTGAGGTGGGGGGGTCCTACAATGAGCAGTTCTTC. Translation gives CASSEVGGSYNEQFF.

For this clone: The sample has other DNA sequences that encode this CDR3 too. The chain couples TRBV30 to TRBJ1-5; D possibly corresponds to TRBD1 (5 bases). Trimming took off 3 bases at V and 4 bases at J, with 13 bases between the two ends. This CDR3 contains 14 residues. The germline V gene encodes CDR1 GTSNPN and CDR2 SVGIG (reference sequence). The CDR3: CAWSTQTANQPQHF. The DNA of the CDR3 is TGTGCCTGGAGCACCCAGACAGCGAATCAGCCCCAGCATTTT.

The rearrangement joins TRBV6-1 to TRBJ2-2, with D unclear. The CDR3 contains 11 residues. Trimming removed 2 bases from V and 13 bases from J, with 8 bases in between. Germline loops: CDR1 MNHNS, CDR2 SASEGT. The CDR3 DNA sequence: TGTGCCAGCAGTGAACATTCCGGGCTGTTTTTT. Translation: CASSEHSGLFF.

V gene TRBV3-1 (or the pseudogene TRBV3-2) combines with J gene TRBJ2-5; D might be TRBD2 (5 bases). The V and J ends lost 4 bases and 5 bases respectively, with 8 bases between them. Germline loops: CDR1 LGHDT, CDR2 YNNKEL (reference sequence). The CDR3 extends over 12 amino acids. The CDR3 spells CASSPSGETQYF. In DNA, the CDR3 is TGTGCCAGCAGCCCCTCGGGGGAGACCCAGTACTTC.